These 25 T cell receptor beta chains originate from one sample sequenced in a study of cytomegalovirus exposure and HLA in healthy donors. PCR used 60 Vbeta primers and 13 Jbeta primers. Clones were sequenced by immunoSEQ multiplex PCR, and TCRdb holds only the in-frame ones, with some missing. The sample shows roughly 250,000 clones, 80% of them seen only once. The sequenced sample was PBMCs. The receptors were gathered from a girl under 10 years old in good health and CMV-seronegative.

This chain uses TRBV5-1 with TRBJ2-5; TRBD2 agrees at 9 bases. The J call may be mistaken, given a closer DNA end match to TRBJ2-7. The CDR3 length is 17 residues. Germline V gene sequence: CDR1 SGHRS, CDR2 YFSETQ. Written as DNA, the CDR3 is TGCGCCAGCAGCTTGGCCCCGGCTAGCGGGGCTACCTACGAGCAGTACTTC. Protein sequence: CASSLAPASGATYEQYF.

J is TRBJ2-7 and V is TRBV11-2; 7 bases fit TRBD1. This CDR3 region has 13 residues. Looked up from germline, CDR1 is SGHAT and CDR2 is FQNNGV. V shed 1 base and J 10 bases; nucleotides not matched to a gene: 7. The CDR3 region is CASSLVRGRFQYF. The CDR3 coding sequence is TGTGCCAGCAGCTTAGTGAGGGGGCGTTTTCAGTACTTC.

The V call is TRBV5-1, the J call TRBJ2-2; D is ambiguous. The CDR3 is 11 residues long. Between the trimmed V and J ends, which lost 6 bases and 8 bases, there was a span of 8 bases. Germline lookup yields CDR1 SGHRS and CDR2 YFSETQ. The DNA for the CDR3 is TGCGCCAGCACCGCTGAGGGGGAGCTGTTTTTT. Protein sequence: CASTAEGELFF. Filled out from reference TRBV5-1 and TRBJ2-2, the complete variable domain reads KAGVTQTPRYLIKTRGQQVTLSCSPISGHRSVSWYQQTPGQGLQFLFEYFSETQRNKGNFPGRFSGRQFSNSRSEMNVSTLELGDSALYLCASTAEGELFFGEGSRLTVL.

DNA for the CDR3: TGCGCCAGCAGCCAAGAACCGGGACTAGCACACGAGCAGTACTTC. It yields the protein CASSQEPGLAHEQYF. The chain is built from TRBV4-1 and TRBJ2-7, with 9 positions matching TRBD2. From germline, CDR1 is MGHRA and CDR2 YSYEKL. The CDR3 consists of 15 residues. V lost 0 bases and J lost 5; bases outside the gene matches: 5.

V gene TRBV10-3 combines with J gene TRBJ1-4; D not certain. CDR3 size: 14 residues. V was cut by 4 bases and J by 8 bases, with 14 bases left in between. Germline V CDR1 and CDR2: ENHRY, SYGVKD. The CDR3 here is CAISGHQRREKLFF. CDR3 sequence (DNA): TGTGCCATCAGTGGACATCAGAGAAGGGAAAAACTGTTTTTT.

V gene TRBV5-1 combines with J gene TRBJ2-6, with D unclear. This CDR3 spans 17 amino acids. Germline CDR1 SGHRS, CDR2 YFSETQ. Trimming took 2 bases from V and 3 from J, leaving 15 bases between them. CDR3: CASSLEPPGIGANVLTF. The DNA for the CDR3 is TGCGCCAGCAGCTTAGAACCCCCAGGTATTGGGGCCAACGTCCTGACTTTC.

The chain employs TRBV19 and TRBJ1-2; TRBD1 is a possible D gene (5 bases). CDR3 size: 12 residues. V lost 7 bases and J lost 4, with 10 bases in between. Per germline, CDR1 LNHDA and CDR2 SQIVND (reference sequence). In DNA, the CDR3 is TGTGCCAGTACCGACAGACTCTATGGCTACACCTTC. Translation: CASTDRLYGYTF.

The chain carries TRBV7-2 and TRBJ1-5; weak D call: TRBD1 (6 bases). The CDR3 length is 16 residues. CDR1 is SGHTA and CDR2 is FQGNSA in the germline V gene. Trimming took off 1 base at V and 10 bases at J, with 20 bases between the two ends. The DNA of the CDR3 is TGTGCCAGCAGCTTAGAAGGGGGGGTCGGGATCCTACCCCAGCATTTT. It encodes CASSLEGGVGILPQHF.

V gene TRBV28 combines with J gene TRBJ2-3, with D maybe TRBD1 (7 bases). Trimming shortened V by 6 bases and J by 1 base, and 11 bases separated the two germline ends. Germline values: CDR1 MDHEN, CDR2 SYDVKM. The CDR3 is 14 amino acids. The CDR3 loop is CASSDREGTDTQYF. The CDR3 DNA sequence: TGTGCCAGCAGCGACAGGGAGGGCACAGATACGCAGTATTTT.

The chain joins TRBV30 to TRBJ1-4, with D perhaps matching TRBD1 (6 bases). V lost 3 bases to trimming and J lost 4 bases, with 15 bases between them. Germline values: CDR1 GTSNPN, CDR2 SVGIG (reference sequence). This CDR3 is 15 amino acids long. The CDR3 coding sequence is TGTGCCTGGAGCGGGGGGGGCCGCATTAATGAAAAACTGTTTTTT. Translation: CAWSGGGRINEKLFF.

This clone came up once. The chain joins TRBV11-3 to TRBJ2-1; D perhaps matches TRBD2 (6 bases). CDR1 and CDR2 from the germline V gene are SGHNT and YENEEA. The length of the CDR3 is 15 residues. The germline V and J ends were trimmed by 2 bases and 0 bases, with 8 bases remaining between them. CDR3 DNA sequence: TGTGCCAGCAGCTTACGGGAGAGCTCCTACAATGAGCAGTTCTTC. It is translated as CASSLRESSYNEQFF.

The chain links TRBV27 to TRBJ1-5; D uncertain. V was pared by 6 bases and J by 0 bases, with 12 bases between. In germline, CDR1 is MNHEY, CDR2 SMNVEV (reference sequence). The CDR3 spans 15 residues. CDR3 nucleotides: TGTGCCAGCAGCGGTGGGCAGTATAGCAATCAGCCCCAGCATTTT. This codes for CASSGGQYSNQPQHF.

This sequence joins TRBV7-9 and TRBJ2-4; 9 bases agree with TRBD2. This CDR3 region has 15 residues. Germline loops: CDR1 SEHNR, CDR2 FQNEAQ (reference sequence). Losses at the gene ends were 5 bases for V and 5 bases for J; bases not matched to a gene: 7. CDR3 nucleotides: TGTGCCAGCAGCCCGAGAGGCGGGGGGGAAAACATTCAGTACTTC. Encoded protein: CASSPRGGGENIQYF.

V and J are TRBV6-8 and TRBJ2-1; 8 nucleotides line up with TRBD2. V was clipped by 11 bases and J by 6 bases; unmatched bases: 9. The germline CDR1 and CDR2 sequences are MNHGY and SAAAGT. The CDR3 is made up of 13 amino acids. CDR3 region: CAGRREGVNEQFF. The CDR3 DNA reads as TGTGCCGGTCGCCGGGAGGGCGTCAATGAGCAGTTCTTC.

The V call is TRBV2, the J call TRBJ2-5; 8 bases are a match to TRBD2. The CDR3 covers 16 residues. Per germline, CDR1 SNHLY and CDR2 FYNNEI. The V segment lost 7 bases and the J segment 2 bases; nucleotides outside the gene matches: 12. CDR3 sequence reads: CASTVGRASGQETQYF. Written as DNA, the CDR3 is TGTGCCAGCACCGTCGGTCGTGCTAGCGGGCAAGAGACCCAGTACTTC.

The chain employs TRBV7-3 and TRBJ2-7; 9 bases are a match to TRBD2. From germline, CDR1 is SGHTA and CDR2 FQGTGA. J gave up 3 bases and V 4 bases, and 7 bases lay outside the gene matches. The CDR3 loop spans 15 amino acids. In DNA form, the CDR3 reads TGTGCCAGCAGCTCCGGGGCGGGGGGGCTCTACGAGCAGTACTTC. Translated, it gives CASSSGAGGLYEQYF.

The chain links TRBV6-1 to TRBJ2-5; TRBD2 matches at 11 bases. The CDR3 length is 14 residues. After removal of 7 bases from V and 5 bases from J, the junction contained 6 bases not matched to a gene. Germline lookup yields CDR1 MNHNS and CDR2 SASEGT. The CDR3 protein is CASILAGGYETQYF. For the CDR3, the DNA is TGTGCCAGCATTTTAGCGGGGGGGTATGAGACCCAGTACTTC.

The chain links TRBV2 to TRBJ2-3; D call uncertain. V lost 1 base to trimming and J lost 3 bases, with 11 bases between them. The CDR3 loop spans 15 amino acids. Germline values: CDR1 SNHLY, CDR2 FYNNEI. This chain's CDR3 is CASSEGALGTDTQYF. The CDR3 DNA reads TGTGCCAGCAGTGAAGGGGCGCTGGGTACAGATACGCAGTATTTT.

The chain uses TRBV19 and TRBJ2-3; tentatively, D is TRBD1 (6 bases). Germline CDR1 LNHDA, CDR2 SQIVND (reference sequence). Trimming left V 3 bases short and J 5 bases short, with 12 bases between. The CDR3 loop spans 14 amino acids. The CDR3 DNA sequence: TGTGCCAGTAGTATTCTGGGGGCGGAAGATACGCAGTATTTT. Translating it yields CASSILGAEDTQYF.

The V and J genes are TRBV7-8 and TRBJ2-7; 8 positions agree with TRBD2. V lost 4 bases to trimming and J lost 1 base; unmatched junction nucleotides: 12. The V gene's germline CDR1 is SGHVS and CDR2 FQNEAQ. The length of the CDR3 is 17 residues. The CDR3 DNA follows: TGTGCCAGCAGCTACAACGTTATACGGGGGGGATCCTACGAGCAGTACTTC. Translated: CASSYNVIRGGSYEQYF.

The rearrangement joins TRBV27 to TRBJ2-7; D perhaps matches TRBD2 (7 bases). V gave up 4 bases and J gave up 3 bases, with 13 bases separating them. The CDR3 is 14 residues long. CDR1 is MNHEY, CDR2 SMNVEV, per germline (reference sequence). As DNA, the CDR3 is TGTGCCAGCAGTTGGGGGCCGGGGGGCTACGAGCAGTACTTC. Protein sequence: CASSWGPGGYEQYF.

This clone was seen more than once but under ten times. The V gene is TRBV27, the J gene TRBJ2-2; D might be TRBD2 (6 bases). The CDR3 runs 15 residues. V was trimmed by 5 bases and J by 3 bases, leaving 13 bases between them. The germline CDR1 and CDR2 sequences are MNHEY and SMNVEV (reference sequence). Here the CDR3 reads CASSQAGTYTGELFF. The CDR3 DNA is TGTGCCAGCAGTCAGGCCGGGACTTACACCGGGGAGCTGTTTTTT.

This chain connects TRBV28 to TRBJ2-7; TRBD1 agrees at 10 bases. V shed 4 bases and J 3 bases; nucleotides not matched to a gene: 3. CDR1 MDHEN and CDR2 SYDVKM come from the germline V gene. This CDR3 is built from 14 residues. CDR3: CASSSGTGDYEQYF. In nucleotides, the CDR3 is TGTGCCAGCAGTTCCGGGACAGGGGACTACGAGCAGTACTTC.

The V and J genes are TRBV13 and TRBJ2-7; D is unclear. This CDR3 contains 12 residues. CDR1 is PRHDT and CDR2 is FYEKMQ in the germline V gene (reference sequence). V lost 5 bases, J lost 7 bases, and 12 bases lay in between. The CDR3 reads CASSPNSKEQYF. The CDR3 bases are TGTGCCAGCAGCCCGAATAGCAAAGAGCAGTACTTC.

The chain is built from TRBV6-5 and TRBJ2-2, with a possible D match to TRBD2 (7 bases). Germline CDR1 reads MNHEY; CDR2 reads SVGAGI. Trimming took 2 bases from V and 3 from J, leaving 10 bases between them. The CDR3 sequence is 15 residues long. The CDR3 loop is CASSYGGAYTGELFF. CDR3 bases: TGTGCCAGCAGTTACGGGGGGGCCTACACCGGGGAGCTGTTTTTT.